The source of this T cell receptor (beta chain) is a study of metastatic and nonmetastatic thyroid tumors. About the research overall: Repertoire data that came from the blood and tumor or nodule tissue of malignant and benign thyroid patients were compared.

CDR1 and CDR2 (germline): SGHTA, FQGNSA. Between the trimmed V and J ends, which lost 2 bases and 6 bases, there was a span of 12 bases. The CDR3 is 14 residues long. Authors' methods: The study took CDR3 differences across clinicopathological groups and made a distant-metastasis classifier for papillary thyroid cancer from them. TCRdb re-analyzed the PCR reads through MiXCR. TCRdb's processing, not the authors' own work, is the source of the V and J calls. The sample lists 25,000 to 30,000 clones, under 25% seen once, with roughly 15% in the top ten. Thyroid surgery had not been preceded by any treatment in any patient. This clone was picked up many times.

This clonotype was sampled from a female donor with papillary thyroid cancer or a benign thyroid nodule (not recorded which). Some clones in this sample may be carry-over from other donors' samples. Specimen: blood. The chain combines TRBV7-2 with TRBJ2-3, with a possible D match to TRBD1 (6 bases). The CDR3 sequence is CASSLQGIGDTQYF. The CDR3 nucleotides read TGTGCCAGCAGCTTACAGGGGATTGGGGATACGCAGTATTTT.